This T cell receptor beta chain is from a study of blood T cell repertoires in COVID-19. Sequenced by immunoSEQ multiplex PCR; TCRdb stores in-frame clones only, minus some. The table has 200,000 to 250,000 clones, 86% seen once. Cohort allocation depended upon clinical history that participants reported. Germline CDR1 MNHEY, CDR2 SVGAGI. V lost 6 bases to trimming and J lost 5 bases; unmatched junction nucleotides: 1. The CDR3 length is 15 residues. Sample: PBMCs or T cells enriched from blood (not recorded which). The origin of this receptor is a woman between 40 and 50 years old with acute COVID-19. The V and J genes are TRBV6-5 and TRBJ2-2; 15 positions match TRBD2. DNA of the CDR3: TGTGCCAGCAGGGGGACTAGCGGGAGGACCGGGGAGCTGTTTTTT. It codes for CASRGTSGRTGELFF.